This TCR beta chain was documented in a study of blood T cell repertoires in COVID-19. Across the study: COVID-19 samples collected from the United States, Italy and Spain covered acute and convalescent phases. PBMCs, B-cell-depleted T cells, or T cells provided the cDNA or gDNA that made up the material.

Germline assignment: CDR1 SGHNT and CDR2 YENEEA. The CDR3 has 13 amino acids. The germline V and J ends were trimmed by 2 bases and 1 base, with 5 bases remaining between them. Methods used by the authors: Amplified reference gene primers provided the basis for estimating nucleated cell counts. Generated by immunoSEQ multiplex PCR, the TCRdb table keeps only in-frame clones and is missing some. V, J and clone size derive from that table, while D and trimming were established from the DNA sequence. This table holds approximately 100,000 clones, approximately 90% found once. This TCR was recovered from a human donor with COVID-19, enrolled during active disease. The donor label of this sample is uncertain. The sequencing input was peripheral blood. This sequence joins TRBV11-3 and TRBJ1-1; D is unclear. CDR3 DNA: TGTGCCAGCAGCTTATTATGGAACACTGAAGCTTTCTTT. Protein: CASSLLWNTEAFF.